The 30 T cell receptor beta chains listed next were all sequenced from one sample in a study of blood T cell repertoires in COVID-19. TCRdb keeps only in-frame clones here, not all; method: immunoSEQ multiplex PCR. The data hold roughly 280,000 clones, with around 89% observed a single time. Sequenced: PBMCs or T cells enriched from blood (not recorded which). These receptors originate from a woman younger than 45 with acute COVID-19.

The rearrangement uses TRBV5-4 and TRBJ1-4, with a possible D match to TRBD1 (5 bases). The V end was cut by 0 bases, the J end by 6 bases, with 15 bases between. The germline CDR1 and CDR2 sequences are SGHNT and YYREEE (reference sequence). The CDR3 is 16 amino acids. The CDR3 DNA reads TGTGCCAGCAGCTTGGCTTTCGGGGAGGGGCATGAAAAACTGTTTTTT. It translates to CASSLAFGEGHEKLFF.

The rearrangement links TRBV30 to TRBJ1-6; D unresolved. Trimming took 0 bases from V and 11 from J, leaving 11 bases between them. The length of the CDR3 is 13 residues. Germline V lookup: CDR1 GTSNPN, CDR2 SVGIG (reference sequence). CDR3 DNA sequence: TGTGCCTGGAGTGTACCCGCAACACCACCCCTCCACTTT. This translates into CAWSVPATPPLHF. Based on the CDR3 plus reference TRBV30 and TRBJ1-6, the full variable domain is SQTIHQWPATLVQPVGSPLSLECTVEGTSNPNLYWYRQAAGRGLQLLFYSVGIGQISSEVPQNLSASRPQDRQFILSSKKLLLSDSGFYLCAWSVPATPPLHFGNGTRLTVT.

The table lists this clone with a count of one. The chain employs TRBV7-7 and TRBJ2-3; 7 bases are shared with TRBD1. This CDR3 comprises 15 residues. J gave up 2 bases and V 2 bases, and 4 bases lay outside the gene matches. Germline assignment: CDR1 SSHAT and CDR2 FNYEAQ (reference sequence). CDR3 loop: CASSLRGGDTDTQYF. The CDR3 nucleotides are TGTGCCAGCAGCTTAAGAGGGGGCGACACAGATACGCAGTATTTT.

The chain joins TRBV4-1 to TRBJ1-2; no firm D call. The CDR3 consists of 16 residues. Per the germline V gene, CDR1 is MGHRA and CDR2 is YSYEKL. V was shortened by 3 bases and J by 7 bases, with 21 bases between the two germline ends. CDR3 sequence: CASSQLTQDYSLGYTF. The CDR3 DNA is TGCGCCAGCAGCCAGCTGACCCAGGACTACTCCCTTGGCTACACCTTC.

This sequence joins TRBV7-3 and TRBJ2-1; possibly TRBD2 for D (5 bases). With 5 bases removed from V and 4 bases from J, the gap between germline ends came to 15 bases. The V gene's germline CDR1 is SGHTA and CDR2 FQGTGA. The CDR3 has 15 residues. CDR3 sequence (DNA): TGTGCCAGCAGCCCACTACGAGGGCCATACAATGAGCAGTTCTTC. Its translation: CASSPLRGPYNEQFF.

The chain uses TRBV6-1 and TRBJ1-3; TRBD1 might be the D (6 bases). Trimming pared 1 base from V and 2 bases from J, leaving 12 bases between. This CDR3 is built from 16 residues. Per germline, CDR1 MNHNS and CDR2 SASEGT. The CDR3: CASSEVQGAPGNTIYF. The DNA for the CDR3 is TGTGCCAGCAGTGAAGTACAGGGCGCCCCTGGAAACACCATATATTTT.

In regard to this clone: Within the sample, other DNA sequences also encode this same CDR3. The genes are TRBV18 and TRBJ1-4; TRBD1 agrees at 9 bases. Germline V gene data show CDR1 as KGHSH and CDR2 as LQKENI. This CDR3 is built from 14 residues. The junction had 3 bases not matched to a gene; V was cut back by 3 bases and J by 7 bases. DNA of the CDR3: TGTGCCAGCTCACCGGGACAGGGCCGTGAAAAACTGTTTTTT. Translated, it gives CASSPGQGREKLFF.

The chain couples TRBV6-5 to TRBJ2-1, with 11 bases that match TRBD2. The junction had 8 bases not matched to a gene; V was cut back by 0 bases and J by 10 bases. CDR3 length: 16 amino acids. Looked up from germline, CDR1 is MNHEY and CDR2 is SVGAGI. The CDR3 region is CASSYSTSGSGTEQFF. The CDR3 DNA reads TGTGCCAGCAGTTACTCCACTAGCGGGAGTGGGACCGAGCAGTTCTTC.

In this sample, this clone turned up a few times. V usage is TRBV7-8 and J usage is TRBJ2-7, with a possible D match to TRBD1 (5 bases). V was cut by 2 bases and J by 4 bases, with 24 bases left in between. The CDR3 contains 18 residues. CDR1 and CDR2 from the germline V gene are SGHVS and FQNEAQ. The CDR3 loop is CASSLIVSIGATTYEQYF. The CDR3 region has the DNA TGTGCCAGCAGCTTAATTGTTTCTATTGGGGCGACAACTTACGAGCAGTACTTC.

Here the CDR3 DNA reads TGTGCCAGCAGCTTGGAGGGGGCGGATGGCTACACCTTC. This gives the protein CASSLEGADGYTF. The chain combines TRBV7-9 with TRBJ1-2; 7 nucleotides line up with TRBD1. Germline V gene lookup returns CDR1 SEHNR and CDR2 FQNEAQ (reference sequence). After removal of 3 bases from V and 6 bases from J, the junction contained 4 bases not matched to a gene. The CDR3 is 13 amino acids.

V gene TRBV2 combines with J gene TRBJ1-2; the D is unclear. The CDR3 totals 15 residues. Germline V gene lookup returns CDR1 SNHLY and CDR2 FYNNEI. V was trimmed by 3 bases and J by 0 bases, leaving 11 bases between them. CDR3 residues: CASSEHGVPNYGYTF. In DNA form, the CDR3 reads TGTGCCAGCAGTGAGCACGGAGTTCCTAACTATGGCTACACCTTC.

The chain couples TRBV28 to TRBJ1-3, with no clear D. The CDR3 is 16 amino acids. V gave up 2 bases and J gave up 0 bases, with 11 bases separating them. Germline values: CDR1 MDHEN, CDR2 SYDVKM. In DNA form, the CDR3 reads TGTGCCAGCAGTTTAGTCTCCTTCAGCTCTGGAAACACCATATATTTT. This translates into CASSLVSFSSGNTIYF.

The genes are TRBV10-3 and TRBJ2-7; 8 bases map to TRBD1. The CDR3 totals 17 residues. The J segment lost 0 bases and the V segment lost 0 bases, leaving 7 bases of the junction unmatched. Germline CDR1 ENHRY, CDR2 SYGVKD. The CDR3 here is CAISESLGQVYSYEQYF. In nucleotides, the CDR3 is TGTGCCATCAGTGAGTCTTTGGGACAGGTCTACTCCTACGAGCAGTACTTC.

V usage is TRBV6-5 and J usage is TRBJ1-3; 7 bases align to TRBD1. Germline trimming cut 7 bases from V and 0 bases from J; bases unmatched to any gene: 6. Germline-derived CDR1 and CDR2 are MNHEY and SVGAGI. This CDR3 spans 15 amino acids. CDR3 region: CASIKQGNSGNTIYF. CDR3 DNA: TGTGCCAGCATCAAACAGGGGAACTCTGGAAACACCATATATTTT.

V usage is TRBV3-1 (or the pseudogene TRBV3-2) and J usage is TRBJ2-7; possibly TRBD2 for D (6 bases). The CDR3 contains 14 residues. Between the trimmed V and J ends, which lost 0 bases and 6 bases, there was a span of 12 bases. Germline lookup yields CDR1 LGHDT and CDR2 YNNKEL (reference sequence). CDR3 coding DNA: TGTGCCAGCAGCCAAGATGCCGACGGGGGCGAGCAGTACTTC. Its translation is CASSQDADGGEQYF.

The chain employs TRBV29-1 and TRBJ1-1; a weak D match, TRBD1 (6 bases). The CDR3 covers 13 residues. V dropped 4 bases and J dropped 2 bases, with 11 bases sitting between them. Germline assignment: CDR1 SQVTM and CDR2 ANQGSEA. CDR3 sequence reads: CSVGGQLNTEAFF. The CDR3 nucleotides read TGCAGCGTTGGGGGGCAGCTTAACACTGAAGCTTTCTTT.

This clone showed up just once. The gene calls are TRBV24-1 and TRBJ2-7, with D perhaps matching TRBD2 (5 bases). The V gene lost 0 bases and the J gene lost 7 bases, with 18 bases spanning the gap. The CDR3 has 16 residues. Germline V gene lookup returns CDR1 KGHDR and CDR2 SFDVKD. Here the CDR3 reads CATSDLSRIGSGEQYF. In DNA, the CDR3 is TGTGCCACCAGTGATTTGTCCAGGATTGGGTCGGGGGAGCAGTACTTC.

The V and J genes are TRBV21-1 and TRBJ2-1; TRBD1, as called in the table, went unchecked against the DNA. TRBV21-1 represents a pseudogene. This CDR3 spans 14 amino acids. CDR3 loop: CASSPYRGRNEQFF. The CDR3 bases are TGTGCCAGCAGCCCCTACAGGGGGCGCAATGAGCAGTTCTTC.

The J gene is TRBJ2-3, the V gene TRBV5-1; D perhaps matches TRBD1 (6 bases). The CDR3 is 12 amino acids. Per the germline V gene, CDR1 is SGHRS and CDR2 is YFSETQ. The ends were cut back, 6 bases at V and 3 bases at J, with 8 bases in the middle. The CDR3 nucleotides are TGCGCCAGCACTCAGGGGACAGATACGCAGTATTTT. It encodes CASTQGTDTQYF.

The rearrangement uses TRBV6-1 and TRBJ1-6; tentatively, D is TRBD1 (5 bases). Germline CDR1 and CDR2: MNHNS and SASEGT. V was cut by 1 base and J by 3 bases, with 13 bases left in between. The length of the CDR3 is 17 residues. The CDR3 here is CASSEVYGGSYNSPLHF. DNA for the CDR3: TGTGCCAGCAGTGAAGTGTACGGGGGGAGCTATAATTCACCCCTCCACTTT.

V is TRBV2 and J is TRBJ1-4, with D hard to call. This CDR3 contains 15 residues. Germline values: CDR1 SNHLY, CDR2 FYNNEI. V was shortened by 3 bases and J by 7 bases, with 15 bases between the two germline ends. The CDR3 DNA reads TGTGCCAGCAGTGATTTAAAAGCTTTTGGTGAAAAACTGTTTTTT. It is translated as CASSDLKAFGEKLFF.

J is TRBJ2-2 and V is TRBV5-1, with 11 bases matching TRBD1. The CDR3 covers 15 residues. Germline loops: CDR1 SGHRS, CDR2 YFSETQ. The J segment lost 6 bases and the V segment lost 3 bases, leaving 4 bases of the junction unmatched. CDR3 nucleotide sequence: TGCGCCAGCAGCTCAGGACAGGGGGCGCCCGGGGAGCTGTTTTTT. Translation: CASSSGQGAPGELFF. Full variable domain (rest looked up from reference TRBV5-1 and TRBJ2-2): KAGVTQTPRYLIKTRGQQVTLSCSPISGHRSVSWYQQTPGQGLQFLFEYFSETQRNKGNFPGRFSGRQFSNSRSEMNVSTLELGDSALYLCASSSGQGAPGELFFGEGSRLTVL.

The chain joins TRBV27 to TRBJ2-3; TRBD2 matches at 9 bases. Germline loops: CDR1 MNHEY, CDR2 SMNVEV (reference sequence). This CDR3 comprises 18 residues. J gave up 0 bases and V 3 bases, and 10 bases lay outside the gene matches. DNA for the CDR3: TGTGCCAGCAGTTTGGGGCTAGCGGGAAGATCTAGCACAGATACGCAGTATTTT. It is translated as CASSLGLAGRSSTDTQYF.

The chain employs TRBV19 and TRBJ1-1; 8 positions match TRBD1. After removal of 6 bases from V and 4 bases from J, the junction contained 4 bases not matched to a gene. CDR3 length equals 13 residues. Germline-derived CDR1 and CDR2 are LNHDA and SQIVND (reference sequence). As DNA, the CDR3 is TGTGCCAGTAGCTATACAGGGGGCACTGAAGCTTTCTTT. This translates into CASSYTGGTEAFF.

This clone has only one observation. This chain connects TRBV10-2 to TRBJ2-1, with 7 bases aligning to TRBD1. The CDR3 length is 14 residues. Germline-derived CDR1 and CDR2 are WSHSY and SAAADI. J was trimmed by 4 bases and V by 0 bases; bases with no gene match: 0. The CDR3 nucleotides are TGCGCCAGCAGTGAGTCGGGACAGTACAATGAGCAGTTCTTC. Protein product: CASSESGQYNEQFF.

The chain employs TRBV19 and TRBJ1-1; D might be TRBD1 (5 bases). Germline V CDR1 and CDR2: LNHDA, SQIVND (reference sequence). CDR3 length: 13 residues. Trimming pared 3 bases from V and 5 bases from J, leaving 10 bases between. The CDR3 loop reads CASSMGGWTEAFF. In DNA form, the CDR3 reads TGTGCCAGTAGTATGGGGGGGTGGACTGAAGCTTTCTTT.

The chain combines TRBV5-6 with TRBJ2-7; TRBD1 agrees at 10 bases. Germline CDR1 and CDR2: SGHDT and YYEEEE. CDR3 size: 14 residues. Germline trimming cut 2 bases from V and 5 bases from J; bases unmatched to any gene: 4. CDR3 sequence (DNA): TGTGCCAGCAGCTTCGCCGGGACAGGGGACGAGCAGTACTTC. This encodes CASSFAGTGDEQYF.

V is TRBV2 and J is TRBJ2-2; TRBD2 aligns across 8 bases. The CDR3 runs to 15 residues. J was trimmed by 0 bases and V by 8 bases; bases with no gene match: 5. Germline lookup yields CDR1 SNHLY and CDR2 FYNNEI. The CDR3 protein is CASRRGAANTGELFF. The DNA for the CDR3 is TGTGCCAGCCGGCGGGGGGCCGCGAACACCGGGGAGCTGTTTTTT. Variable domain in full (rest from reference TRBV2 and TRBJ2-2): EPEVTQTPSHQVTQMGQEVILRCVPISNHLYFYWYRQILGQKVEFLVSFYNNEISEKSEIFDDQFSVERPDGSNFTLKIRSTKLEDSAMYFCASRRGAANTGELFFGEGSRLTVL.

The V and J genes are TRBV4-3 and TRBJ1-1; 7 bases map to TRBD1. This CDR3 comprises 15 residues. V lost 3 bases and J lost 4; bases outside the gene matches: 8. Germline CDR1 LGHNA, CDR2 YSLEER. The CDR3 region has the DNA TGCGCCAGCAGCCAGACAGCGACAGGGCTCACTGAAGCTTTCTTT. It is translated as CASSQTATGLTEAFF.

V and J are TRBV7-8 and TRBJ1-5; D call uncertain. This CDR3 contains 15 residues. V was cut by 4 bases and J by 0 bases, with 10 bases left in between. Germline lookup yields CDR1 SGHVS and CDR2 FQNEAQ. CDR3 loop: CASSSNYGSNQPQHF. In DNA form, the CDR3 reads TGTGCCAGCAGCTCCAACTACGGTAGCAATCAGCCCCAGCATTTT. Looking up the rest from reference TRBV7-8 and TRBJ1-5 gives the full variable domain: GAGVSQSPRYKVAKRGQDVALRCDPISGHVSLFWYQQALGQGPEFLTYFQNEAQLDKSGLPSDRFFAERPEGSVSTLKIQRTQQEDSAVYLCASSSNYGSNQPQHFGDGTRLSIL.